The source of this TCR beta chain is a study of T cell responses to AZD1222 COVID-19 vaccine. Overall study findings and caveats: Per reports, nearly half of all spike-specific TCRs target regions that are unmutated in variants.

For this clone: What it binds is unknown.

Germline V CDR1 and CDR2: MNHEY, SMNVEV (reference sequence). Trimming cost V 4 bases and J 3 bases; bases outside gene matches: 12. The CDR3 totals 16 residues. TCRdb keeps only in-frame clones here, not all; method: immunoSEQ multiplex PCR. The table shows about 83,000 clones, with 90% to 95% occurring only once. The material sequenced was peripheral blood, taken on day 0 of MenACWY control vaccination. The genes are TRBV27 and TRBJ2-7; TRBD1 matches at 7 bases. This clonotype was obtained from an adult in good health. CDR3 loop: CASSSTGAPPVYEQYF. The CDR3 DNA is TGTGCCAGCAGTTCAACAGGGGCCCCACCGGTCTACGAGCAGTACTTC.